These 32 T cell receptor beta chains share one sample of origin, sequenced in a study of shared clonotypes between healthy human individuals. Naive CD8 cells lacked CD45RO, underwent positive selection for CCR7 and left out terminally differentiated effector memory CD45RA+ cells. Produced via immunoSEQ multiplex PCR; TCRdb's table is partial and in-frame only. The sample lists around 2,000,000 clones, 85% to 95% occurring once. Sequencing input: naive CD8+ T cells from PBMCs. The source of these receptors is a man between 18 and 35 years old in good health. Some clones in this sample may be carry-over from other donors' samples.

The CDR3 DNA sequence: TGTGCCAGCAGCACCAGACAGGCCCCTTCCTACGAGCAGTACTTC. It codes for CASSTRQAPSYEQYF. The V call is TRBV5-6, the J call TRBJ2-7; D may be TRBD1 (6 bases). This CDR3 is built from 15 residues. With 4 bases removed from V and 1 base from J, the gap between germline ends came to 15 bases. Germline V lookup: CDR1 SGHDT, CDR2 YYEEEE.

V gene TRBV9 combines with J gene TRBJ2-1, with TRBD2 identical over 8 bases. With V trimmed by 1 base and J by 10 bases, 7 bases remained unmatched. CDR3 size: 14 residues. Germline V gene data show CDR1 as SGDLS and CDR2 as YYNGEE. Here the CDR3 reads CASSVSGGPREQFF. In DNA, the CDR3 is TGTGCCAGCAGCGTATCGGGAGGGCCTCGGGAGCAGTTCTTC.

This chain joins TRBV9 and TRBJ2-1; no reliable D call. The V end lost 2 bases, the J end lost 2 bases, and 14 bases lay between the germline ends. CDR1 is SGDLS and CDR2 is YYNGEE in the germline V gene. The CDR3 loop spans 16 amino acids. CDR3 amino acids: CASSVSWSFAYNEQFF. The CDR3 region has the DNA TGTGCCAGCAGCGTTAGTTGGAGTTTCGCCTACAATGAGCAGTTCTTC.

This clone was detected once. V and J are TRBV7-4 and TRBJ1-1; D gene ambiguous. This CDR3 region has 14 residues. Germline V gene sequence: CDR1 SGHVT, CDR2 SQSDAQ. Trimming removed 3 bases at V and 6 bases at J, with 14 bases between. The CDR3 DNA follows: TGTGCCAGCAGCTTCAGTGGGTCGGCGGCTGAAGCTTTCTTT. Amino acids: CASSFSGSAAEAFF. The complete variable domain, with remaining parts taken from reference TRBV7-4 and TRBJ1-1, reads GAGVSQSPRYKVAKRGRDVALRCDSISGHVTLYWYRQTLGQGSEVLTYSQSDAQRDKSGRPSGRFSAERPERSVSTLKIQRTEQGDSAVYLCASSFSGSAAEAFFGQGTRLTVV.

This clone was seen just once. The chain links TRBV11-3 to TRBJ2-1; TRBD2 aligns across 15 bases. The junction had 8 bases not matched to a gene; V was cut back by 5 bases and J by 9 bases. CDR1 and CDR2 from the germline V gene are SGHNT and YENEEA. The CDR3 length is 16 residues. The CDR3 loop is CASSPRTSGRDREQFF. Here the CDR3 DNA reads TGTGCCAGCAGCCCCCGGACTAGCGGGAGGGATCGTGAGCAGTTCTTC.

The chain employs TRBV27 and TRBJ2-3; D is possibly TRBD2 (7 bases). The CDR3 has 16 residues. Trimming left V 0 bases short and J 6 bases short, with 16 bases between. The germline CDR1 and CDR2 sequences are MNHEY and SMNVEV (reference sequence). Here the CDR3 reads CASSLSPRGGADTQYF. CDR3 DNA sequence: TGTGCCAGCAGTTTATCCCCGCGTGGGGGGGCGGATACGCAGTATTTT.

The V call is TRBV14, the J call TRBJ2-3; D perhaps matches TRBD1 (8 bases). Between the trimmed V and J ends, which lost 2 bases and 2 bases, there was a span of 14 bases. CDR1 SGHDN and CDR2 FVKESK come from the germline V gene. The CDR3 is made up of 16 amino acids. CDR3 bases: TGTGCCAGCAGCCAACTTACAGGGGGGGTCACAGATACGCAGTATTTT. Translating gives CASSQLTGGVTDTQYF.

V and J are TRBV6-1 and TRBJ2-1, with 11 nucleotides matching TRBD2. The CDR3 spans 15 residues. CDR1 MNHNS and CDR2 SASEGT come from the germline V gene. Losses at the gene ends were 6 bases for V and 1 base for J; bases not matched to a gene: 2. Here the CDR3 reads CASRASGRSYNEQFF. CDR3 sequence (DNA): TGTGCCAGCAGGGCTAGCGGGAGGTCCTACAATGAGCAGTTCTTC.

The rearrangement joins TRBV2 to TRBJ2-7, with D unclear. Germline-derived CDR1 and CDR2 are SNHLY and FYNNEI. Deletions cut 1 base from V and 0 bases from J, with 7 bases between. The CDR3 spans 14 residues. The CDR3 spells CASSEGAYSYEQYF. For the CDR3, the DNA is TGTGCCAGCAGTGAAGGAGCGTACTCCTACGAGCAGTACTTC.

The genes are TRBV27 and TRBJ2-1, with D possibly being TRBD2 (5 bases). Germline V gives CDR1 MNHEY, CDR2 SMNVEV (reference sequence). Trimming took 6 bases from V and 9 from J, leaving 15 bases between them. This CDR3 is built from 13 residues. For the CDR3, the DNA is TGTGCCAGCAGACCTACTAGGAGCGGTGAGCAGTTCTTC. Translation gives CASRPTRSGEQFF.

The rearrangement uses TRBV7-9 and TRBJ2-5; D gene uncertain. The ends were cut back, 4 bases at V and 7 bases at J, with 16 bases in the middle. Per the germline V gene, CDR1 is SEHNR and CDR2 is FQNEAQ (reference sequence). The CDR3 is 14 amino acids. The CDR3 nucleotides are TGTGCCAGCAGCTCCGAACCGGATGGTGCGACCCAGTACTTC. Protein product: CASSSEPDGATQYF.

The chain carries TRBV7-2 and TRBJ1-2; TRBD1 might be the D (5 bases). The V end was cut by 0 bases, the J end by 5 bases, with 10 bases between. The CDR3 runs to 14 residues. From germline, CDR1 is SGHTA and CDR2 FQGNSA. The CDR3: CASSLAREDYGYTF. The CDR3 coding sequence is TGTGCCAGCAGCTTAGCCAGGGAAGATTATGGCTACACCTTC.

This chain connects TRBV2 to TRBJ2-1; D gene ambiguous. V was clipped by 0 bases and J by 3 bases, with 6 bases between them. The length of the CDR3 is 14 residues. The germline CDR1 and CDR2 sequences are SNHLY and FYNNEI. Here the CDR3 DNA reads TGTGCCAGCAGTGAAGCGGAGCTCTACAATGAGCAGTTCTTC. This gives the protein CASSEAELYNEQFF.

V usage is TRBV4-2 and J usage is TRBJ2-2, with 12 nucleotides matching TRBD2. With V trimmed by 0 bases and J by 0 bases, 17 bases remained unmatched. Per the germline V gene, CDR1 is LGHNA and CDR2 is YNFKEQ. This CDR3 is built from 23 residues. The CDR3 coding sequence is TGTGCCAGCAGCCAAGATCTTTTCCCGGTGCTAGCGGGAGGGAGGGCGAACACCGGGGAGCTGTTTTTT. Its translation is CASSQDLFPVLAGGRANTGELFF.

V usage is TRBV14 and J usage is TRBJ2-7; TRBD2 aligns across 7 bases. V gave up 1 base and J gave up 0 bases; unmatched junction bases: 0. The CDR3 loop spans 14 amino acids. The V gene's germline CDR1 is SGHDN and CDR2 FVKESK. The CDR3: CASSQGGGSYEQYF. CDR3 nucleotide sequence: TGTGCCAGCAGCCAAGGGGGGGGCTCCTACGAGCAGTACTTC.

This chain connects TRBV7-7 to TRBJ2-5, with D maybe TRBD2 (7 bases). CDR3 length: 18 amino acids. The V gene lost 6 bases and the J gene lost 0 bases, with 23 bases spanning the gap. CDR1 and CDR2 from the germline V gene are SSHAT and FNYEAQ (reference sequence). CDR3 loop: CASSPGASGRGYQETQYF. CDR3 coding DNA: TGTGCCAGCAGTCCGGGGGCTAGCGGTAGAGGGTACCAAGAGACCCAGTACTTC.

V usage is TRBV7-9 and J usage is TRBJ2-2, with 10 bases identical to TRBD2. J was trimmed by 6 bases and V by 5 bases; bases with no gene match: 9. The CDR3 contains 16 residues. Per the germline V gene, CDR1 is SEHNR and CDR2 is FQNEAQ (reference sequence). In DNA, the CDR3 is TGTGCCAGCAGCCTACAAAAGCGGGAGGGCTCCGGGGAGCTGTTTTTT. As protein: CASSLQKREGSGELFF.

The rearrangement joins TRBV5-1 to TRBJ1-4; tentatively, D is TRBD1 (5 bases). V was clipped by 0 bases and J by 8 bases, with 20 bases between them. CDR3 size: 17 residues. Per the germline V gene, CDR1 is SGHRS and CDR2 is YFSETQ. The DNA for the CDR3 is TGCGCCAGCAGCTTGGGGGTTGGGACCCCTTACGTGGAAAAACTGTTTTTT. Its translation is CASSLGVGTPYVEKLFF.

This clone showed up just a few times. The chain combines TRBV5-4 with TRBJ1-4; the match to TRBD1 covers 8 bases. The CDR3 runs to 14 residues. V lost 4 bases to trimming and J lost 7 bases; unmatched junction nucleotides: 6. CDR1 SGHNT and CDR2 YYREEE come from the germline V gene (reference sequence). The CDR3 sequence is CASSRTGGVEKLFF. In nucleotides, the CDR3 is TGTGCCAGCAGCCGCACAGGGGGAGTTGAAAAACTGTTTTTT.

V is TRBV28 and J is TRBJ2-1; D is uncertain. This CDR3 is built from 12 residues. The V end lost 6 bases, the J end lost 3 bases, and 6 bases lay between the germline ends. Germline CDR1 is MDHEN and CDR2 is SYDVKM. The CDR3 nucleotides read TGTGCCAGCAGCCGCGGCTACAATGAGCAGTTCTTC. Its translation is CASSRGYNEQFF.

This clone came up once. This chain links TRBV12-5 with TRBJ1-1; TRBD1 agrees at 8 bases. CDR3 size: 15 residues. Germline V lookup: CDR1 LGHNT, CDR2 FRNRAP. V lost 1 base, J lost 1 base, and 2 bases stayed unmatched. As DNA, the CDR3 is TGTGCTAGTGGTTTGGGACAGGGGAAGAACACTGAAGCTTTCTTT. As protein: CASGLGQGKNTEAFF.

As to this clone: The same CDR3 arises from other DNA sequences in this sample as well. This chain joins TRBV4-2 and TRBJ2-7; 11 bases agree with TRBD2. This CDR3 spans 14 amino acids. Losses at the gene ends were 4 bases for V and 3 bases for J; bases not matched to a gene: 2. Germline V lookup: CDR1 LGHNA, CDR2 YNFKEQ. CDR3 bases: TGTGCCAGCAGCCCGGGGACTAGCGGCTACGAGCAGTACTTC. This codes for CASSPGTSGYEQYF.

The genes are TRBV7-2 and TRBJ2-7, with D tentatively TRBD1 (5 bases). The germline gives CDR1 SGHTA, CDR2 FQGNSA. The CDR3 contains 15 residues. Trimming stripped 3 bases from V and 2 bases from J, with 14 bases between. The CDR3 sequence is CASSLRPEGAYEQYF. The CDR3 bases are TGTGCCAGCAGCTTGCGCCCCGAAGGGGCCTACGAGCAGTACTTC.

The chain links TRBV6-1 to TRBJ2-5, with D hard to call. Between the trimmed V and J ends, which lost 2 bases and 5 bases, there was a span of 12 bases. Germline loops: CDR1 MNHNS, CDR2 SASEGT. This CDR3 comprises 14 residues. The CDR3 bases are TGTGCCAGCAGTGAATACAACCTCCAGGAGACCCAGTACTTC. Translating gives CASSEYNLQETQYF.

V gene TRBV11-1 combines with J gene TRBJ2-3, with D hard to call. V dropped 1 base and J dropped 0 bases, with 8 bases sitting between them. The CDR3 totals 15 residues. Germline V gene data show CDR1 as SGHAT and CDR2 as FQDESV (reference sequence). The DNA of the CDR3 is TGTGCCAGCAGCTTAGTTGACGGCAGCACAGATACGCAGTATTTT. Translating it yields CASSLVDGSTDTQYF.

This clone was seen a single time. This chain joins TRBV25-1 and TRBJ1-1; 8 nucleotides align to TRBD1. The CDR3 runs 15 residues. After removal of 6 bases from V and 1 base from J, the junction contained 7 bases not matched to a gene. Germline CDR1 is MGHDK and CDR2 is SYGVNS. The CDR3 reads CASSRDRGPNTEAFF. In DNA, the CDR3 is TGTGCCAGCAGCCGAGACAGGGGCCCGAACACTGAAGCTTTCTTT.

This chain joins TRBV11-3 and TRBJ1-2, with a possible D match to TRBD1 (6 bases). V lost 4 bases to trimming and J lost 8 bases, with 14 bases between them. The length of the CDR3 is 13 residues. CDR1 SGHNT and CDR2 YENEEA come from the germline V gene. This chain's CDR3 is CASSYGQTAGYTF. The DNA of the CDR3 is TGTGCCAGCAGCTACGGACAGACCGCCGGCTACACCTTC. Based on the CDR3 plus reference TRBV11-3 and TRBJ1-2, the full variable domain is EAGVVQSPRYKIIEKKQPVAFWCNPISGHNTLYWYLQNLGQGPELLIRYENEEAVDDSQLPKDRFSAERLKGVDSTLKIQPAELGDSAVYLCASSYGQTAGYTFGSGTRLTVV.

The CDR3 here is CASRFVAGGDYEQYF. The CDR3 DNA follows: TGCGCCAGCAGATTTGTGGCGGGAGGGGACTACGAGCAGTACTTC. The gene calls are TRBV10-1 and TRBJ2-7, with 9 bases lining up with TRBD2. V dropped 6 bases and J dropped 3; count of bases not matched to a gene: 9. CDR1 is WNHNN, CDR2 SYGVQD, per germline (reference sequence). This CDR3 is 15 amino acids long.

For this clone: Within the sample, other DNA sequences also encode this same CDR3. The DNA for the CDR3 is TGTGCCAGCAGCCCCGGGGGGGACTCCTACGAGCAGTACTTC. Translated: CASSPGGDSYEQYF. The chain uses TRBV4-2 and TRBJ2-7, with TRBD2 identical over 8 bases. The trim removed 4 bases at V and 0 bases at J, leaving 2 bases unmatched. The germline V gene encodes CDR1 LGHNA and CDR2 YNFKEQ. This CDR3 comprises 14 residues.

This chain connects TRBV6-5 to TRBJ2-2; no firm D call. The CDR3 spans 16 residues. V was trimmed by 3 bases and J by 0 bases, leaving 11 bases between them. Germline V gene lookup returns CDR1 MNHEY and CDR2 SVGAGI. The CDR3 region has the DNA TGTGCCAGCAGTTATAGGGCGGCTGCGAACACCGGGGAGCTGTTTTTT. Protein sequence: CASSYRAAANTGELFF.

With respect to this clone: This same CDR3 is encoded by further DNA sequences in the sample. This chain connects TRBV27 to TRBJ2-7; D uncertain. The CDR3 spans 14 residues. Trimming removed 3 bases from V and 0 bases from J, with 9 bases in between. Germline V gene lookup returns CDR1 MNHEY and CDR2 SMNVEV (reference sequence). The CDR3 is CASSFGGYSYEQYF. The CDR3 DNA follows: TGTGCCAGCAGTTTTGGTGGATACTCCTACGAGCAGTACTTC.

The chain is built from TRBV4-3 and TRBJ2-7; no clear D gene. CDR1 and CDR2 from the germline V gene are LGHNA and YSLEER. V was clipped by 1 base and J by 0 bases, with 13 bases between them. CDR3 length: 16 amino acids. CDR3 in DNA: TGCGCCAGCAGCCAAGTCATCGGTGAGAGCTCCTACGAGCAGTACTTC. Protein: CASSQVIGESSYEQYF.